This record covers a single T cell receptor (beta chain). Its antigen remains unidentified. The sample belongs to a study of T cell repertoires in cytomegalovirus infection. Study conclusions and caveats: Adding up the frequency of public TCR beta families identified people who carried CMV plus the relevant HLA. In two of eight donors, the top clonotype was HLA-C-restricted CMV-specific.

TCRdb processed the reads anew with MiXCR; each CDR3 protein has one entry. Among more than 250,000 distinct CDR3 sequences listed, around 15% were seen once. Per the germline V gene, CDR1 is SNHLY and CDR2 is FYNNEI. This CDR3 has 16 amino acids. Trimming took 5 bases from V and 0 from J; bases not matched to a gene: 6. The sequenced material came from PBMCs. This rearrangement joins TRBV2 to TRBJ1-3; 8 positions match TRBD1. The receptor comes from a human donor in good health (CMV status not recorded). Some clones in this sample may be carry-over from other donors' samples. CDR3 nucleotide sequence: TGTGCCAGCAGTCATTGGGACAGGTTCTCTGGAAACACCATATATTTT. Translation gives CASSHWDRFSGNTIYF.